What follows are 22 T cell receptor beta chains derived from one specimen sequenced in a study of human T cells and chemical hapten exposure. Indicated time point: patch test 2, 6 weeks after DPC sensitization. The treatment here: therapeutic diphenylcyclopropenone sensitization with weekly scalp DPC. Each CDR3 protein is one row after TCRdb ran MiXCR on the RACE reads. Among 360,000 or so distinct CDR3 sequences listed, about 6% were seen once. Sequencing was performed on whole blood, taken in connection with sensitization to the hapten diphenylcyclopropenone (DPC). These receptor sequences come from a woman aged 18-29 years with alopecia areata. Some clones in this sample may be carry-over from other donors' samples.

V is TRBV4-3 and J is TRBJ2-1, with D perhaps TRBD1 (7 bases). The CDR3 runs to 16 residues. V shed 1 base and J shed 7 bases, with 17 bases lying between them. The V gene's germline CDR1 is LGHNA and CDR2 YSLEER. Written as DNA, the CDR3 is TGCGCCAGCAGCCAAGCGGAGGGGGCGAGAAGAAATGAGCAGTTCTTC. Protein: CASSQAEGARRNEQFF.

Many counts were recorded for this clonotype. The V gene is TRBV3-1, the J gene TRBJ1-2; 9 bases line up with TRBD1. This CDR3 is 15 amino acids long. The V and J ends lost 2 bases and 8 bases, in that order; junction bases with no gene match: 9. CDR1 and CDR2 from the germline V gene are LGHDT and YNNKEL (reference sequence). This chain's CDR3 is CASSQLGQGIRGYTF. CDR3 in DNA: TGTGCCAGCAGCCAACTGGGACAGGGAATAAGGGGCTACACCTTC.

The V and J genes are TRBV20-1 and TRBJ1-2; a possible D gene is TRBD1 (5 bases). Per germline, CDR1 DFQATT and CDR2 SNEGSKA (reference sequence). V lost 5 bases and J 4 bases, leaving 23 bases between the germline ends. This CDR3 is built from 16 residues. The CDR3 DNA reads TGCAGTGCTGGTCTCTGGGACCGCGGGCCTACCTATGGCTACACCTTC. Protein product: CSAGLWDRGPTYGYTF.

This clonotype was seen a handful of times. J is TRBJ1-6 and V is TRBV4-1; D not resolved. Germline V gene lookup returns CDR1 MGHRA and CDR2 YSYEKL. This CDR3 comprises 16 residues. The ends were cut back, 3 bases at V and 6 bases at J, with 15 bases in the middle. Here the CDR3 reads CASSQGQHFPNSPLHF. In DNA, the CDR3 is TGCGCCAGCAGCCAGGGTCAACATTTCCCTAATTCACCCCTCCACTTT.

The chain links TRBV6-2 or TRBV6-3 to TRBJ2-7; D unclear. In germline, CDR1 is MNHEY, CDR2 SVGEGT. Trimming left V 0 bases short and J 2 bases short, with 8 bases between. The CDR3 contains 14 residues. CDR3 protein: CASSYSAGAYEQYF. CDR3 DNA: TGTGCCAGCAGTTACTCGGCCGGAGCCTACGAGCAGTACTTC.

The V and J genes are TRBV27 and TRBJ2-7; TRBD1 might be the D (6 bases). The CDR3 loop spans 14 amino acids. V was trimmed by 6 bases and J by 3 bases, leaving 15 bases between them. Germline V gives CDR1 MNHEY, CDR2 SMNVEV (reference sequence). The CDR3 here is CASRGPGHFYEQYF. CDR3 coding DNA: TGTGCCAGCAGGGGGCCGGGACACTTCTACGAGCAGTACTTC.

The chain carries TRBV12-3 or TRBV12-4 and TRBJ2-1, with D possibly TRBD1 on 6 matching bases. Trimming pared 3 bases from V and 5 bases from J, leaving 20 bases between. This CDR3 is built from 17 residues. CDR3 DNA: TGTGCCAGCAGTTTGGGGGCGGGCCTGATCCATAACAATGAGCAGTTCTTC. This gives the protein CASSLGAGLIHNNEQFF.

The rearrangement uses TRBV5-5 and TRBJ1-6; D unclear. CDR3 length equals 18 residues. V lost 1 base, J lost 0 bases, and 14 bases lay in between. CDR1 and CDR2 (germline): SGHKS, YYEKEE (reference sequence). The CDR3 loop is CASSLSPDLRSYNSPLHF. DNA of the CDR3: TGTGCCAGCAGCTTGTCCCCCGACCTGCGCTCCTATAATTCACCCCTCCACTTT.

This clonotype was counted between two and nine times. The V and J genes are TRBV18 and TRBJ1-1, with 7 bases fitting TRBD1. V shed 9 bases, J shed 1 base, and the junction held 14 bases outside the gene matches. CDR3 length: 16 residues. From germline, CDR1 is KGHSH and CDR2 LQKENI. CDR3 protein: CASSQGDVIENTEAFF. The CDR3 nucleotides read TGTGCCAGTTCTCAGGGGGATGTGATAGAGAACACTGAAGCTTTCTTT.

CDR3 protein: CASSRLEAFYNEQFF. The CDR3 DNA reads TGTGCCAGCAGCCGACTCGAGGCGTTCTACAATGAGCAGTTCTTC. The chain is built from TRBV7-8 and TRBJ2-1; D not resolved. CDR1 is SGHVS and CDR2 is FQNEAQ in the germline V gene. CDR3 length: 15 amino acids. Trimming took 5 bases from V and 3 from J, leaving 14 bases between them.

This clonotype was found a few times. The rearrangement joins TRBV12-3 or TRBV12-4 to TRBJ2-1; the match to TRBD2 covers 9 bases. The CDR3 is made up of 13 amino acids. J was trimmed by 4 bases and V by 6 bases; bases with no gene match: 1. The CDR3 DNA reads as TGTGCCAGCAGGGGACTAGCTTACAATGAGCAGTTCTTC. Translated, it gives CASRGLAYNEQFF.

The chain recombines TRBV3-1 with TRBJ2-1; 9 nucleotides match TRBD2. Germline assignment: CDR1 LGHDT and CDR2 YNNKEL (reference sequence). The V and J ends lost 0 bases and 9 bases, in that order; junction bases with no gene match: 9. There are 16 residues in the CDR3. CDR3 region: CASSQERLAGQVEQFF. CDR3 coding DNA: TGTGCCAGCAGCCAAGAAAGGCTAGCGGGGCAAGTTGAGCAGTTCTTC.

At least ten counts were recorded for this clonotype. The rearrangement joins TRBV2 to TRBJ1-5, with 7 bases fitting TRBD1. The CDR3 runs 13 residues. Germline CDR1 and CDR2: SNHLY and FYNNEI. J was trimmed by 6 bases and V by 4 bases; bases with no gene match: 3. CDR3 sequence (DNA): TGTGCCAGCAGTGGGGACAGAATTCAGCCCCAGCATTTT. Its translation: CASSGDRIQPQHF.

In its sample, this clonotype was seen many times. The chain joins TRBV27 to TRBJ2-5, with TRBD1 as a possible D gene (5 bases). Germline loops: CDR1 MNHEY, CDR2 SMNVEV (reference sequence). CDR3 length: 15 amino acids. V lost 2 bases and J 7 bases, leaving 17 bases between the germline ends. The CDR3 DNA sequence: TGTGCCAGCAGTTTAGACTCAGGGTTGGGAAGGACCCAGTACTTC. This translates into CASSLDSGLGRTQYF.

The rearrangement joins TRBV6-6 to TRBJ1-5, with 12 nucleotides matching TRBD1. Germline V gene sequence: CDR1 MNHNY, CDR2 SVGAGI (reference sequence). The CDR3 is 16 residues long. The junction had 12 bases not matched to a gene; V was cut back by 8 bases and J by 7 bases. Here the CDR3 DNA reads TGTGCCAGCGCCGACGCCGGGACAGGGGGCCTCCAGCCCCAGCATTTT. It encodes CASADAGTGGLQPQHF.

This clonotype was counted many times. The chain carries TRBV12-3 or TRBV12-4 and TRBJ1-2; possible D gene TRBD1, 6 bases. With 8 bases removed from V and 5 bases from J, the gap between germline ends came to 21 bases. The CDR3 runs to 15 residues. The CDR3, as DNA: TGTGCCAGCTGGGGGGGCCTAAACCCTCATTATGGCTACACCTTC. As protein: CASWGGLNPHYGYTF.

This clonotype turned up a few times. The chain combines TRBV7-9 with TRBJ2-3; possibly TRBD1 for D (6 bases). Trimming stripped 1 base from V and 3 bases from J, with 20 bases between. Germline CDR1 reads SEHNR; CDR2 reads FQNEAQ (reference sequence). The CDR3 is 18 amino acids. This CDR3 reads CASSLGRIVQGLTDTQYF. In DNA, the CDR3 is TGTGCCAGCAGCTTAGGACGGATCGTACAGGGTTTAACAGATACGCAGTATTTT.

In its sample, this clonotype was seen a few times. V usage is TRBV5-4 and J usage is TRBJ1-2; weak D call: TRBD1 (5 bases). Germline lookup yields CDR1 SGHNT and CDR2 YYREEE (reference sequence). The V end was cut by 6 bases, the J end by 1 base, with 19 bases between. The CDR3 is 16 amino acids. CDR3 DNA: TGTGCCAGCACCTACATGGGGGGACGAGATAACTATGGCTACACCTTC. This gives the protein CASTYMGGRDNYGYTF.

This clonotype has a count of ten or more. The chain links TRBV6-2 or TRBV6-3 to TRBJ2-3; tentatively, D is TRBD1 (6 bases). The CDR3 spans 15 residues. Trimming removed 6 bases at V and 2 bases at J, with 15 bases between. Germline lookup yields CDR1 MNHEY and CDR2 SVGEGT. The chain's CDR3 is CASSPLGGLTDTQYF. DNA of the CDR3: TGTGCCAGCAGCCCATTAGGGGGTCTCACAGATACGCAGTATTTT.

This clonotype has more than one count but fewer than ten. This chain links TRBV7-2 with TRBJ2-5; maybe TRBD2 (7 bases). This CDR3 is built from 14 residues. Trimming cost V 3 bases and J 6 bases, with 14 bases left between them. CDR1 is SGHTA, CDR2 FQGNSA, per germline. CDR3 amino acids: CASSFEEGGKTQYF. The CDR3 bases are TGTGCCAGCAGCTTCGAGGAGGGGGGGAAGACCCAGTACTTC.

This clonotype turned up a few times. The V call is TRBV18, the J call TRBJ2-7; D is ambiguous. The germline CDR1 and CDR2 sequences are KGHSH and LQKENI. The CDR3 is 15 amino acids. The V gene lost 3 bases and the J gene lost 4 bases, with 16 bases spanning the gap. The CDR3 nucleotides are TGTGCCAGCTCACCGAGAGAAGGGTCGAAATACGAGCAGTACTTC. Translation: CASSPREGSKYEQYF.

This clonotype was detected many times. CDR3 sequence reads: CASSLRADTYEQYF. For the CDR3, the DNA is TGTGCCAGCAGCTTGAGAGCGGATACCTACGAGCAGTACTTC. V and J are TRBV7-6 and TRBJ2-7, with a possible D match to TRBD2 (5 bases). This CDR3 has 14 amino acids. Trimming left V 3 bases short and J 2 bases short, with 11 bases between. Looked up from germline, CDR1 is SGHVS and CDR2 is FNYEAQ.